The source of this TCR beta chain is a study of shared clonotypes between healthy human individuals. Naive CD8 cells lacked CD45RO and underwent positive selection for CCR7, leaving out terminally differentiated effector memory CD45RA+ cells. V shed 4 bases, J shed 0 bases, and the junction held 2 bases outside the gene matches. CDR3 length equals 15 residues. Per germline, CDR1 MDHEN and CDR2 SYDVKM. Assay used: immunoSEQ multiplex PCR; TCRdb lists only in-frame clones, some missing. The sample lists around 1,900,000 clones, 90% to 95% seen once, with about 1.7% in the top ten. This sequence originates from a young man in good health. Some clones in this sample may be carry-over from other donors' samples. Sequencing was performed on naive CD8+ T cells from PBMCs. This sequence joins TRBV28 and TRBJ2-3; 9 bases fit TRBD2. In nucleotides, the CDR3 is TGTGCCAGCAGTTACCTAGCGGGGAGCACAGATACGCAGTATTTT. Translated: CASSYLAGSTDTQYF.